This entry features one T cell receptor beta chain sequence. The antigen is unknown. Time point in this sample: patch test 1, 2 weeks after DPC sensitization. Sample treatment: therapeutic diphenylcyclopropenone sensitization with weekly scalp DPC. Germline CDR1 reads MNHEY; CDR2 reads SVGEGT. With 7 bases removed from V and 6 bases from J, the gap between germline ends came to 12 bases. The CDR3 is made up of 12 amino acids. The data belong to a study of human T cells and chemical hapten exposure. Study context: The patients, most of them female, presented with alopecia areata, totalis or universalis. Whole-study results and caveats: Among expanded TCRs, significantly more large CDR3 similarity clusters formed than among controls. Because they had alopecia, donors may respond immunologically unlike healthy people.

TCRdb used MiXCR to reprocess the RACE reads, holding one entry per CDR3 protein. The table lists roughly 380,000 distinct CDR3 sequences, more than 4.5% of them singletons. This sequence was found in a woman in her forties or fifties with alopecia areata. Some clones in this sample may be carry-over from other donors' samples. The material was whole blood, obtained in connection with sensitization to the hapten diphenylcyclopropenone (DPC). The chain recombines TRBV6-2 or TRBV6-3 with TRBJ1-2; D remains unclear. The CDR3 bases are TGTGCCAGCACCGGTCCGGGGAATGGCTACACCTTC. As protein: CASTGPGNGYTF.